This T cell receptor (beta chain) was sequenced during a study of T cells in Graves' hyperthyroidism and ophthalmopathy. Study-wide findings and caveats: Blood also held most thyroid clonotypes expanded beyond 0.001.

This clonotype was counted ten times or more. Its specificity is not known. Germline V lookup: CDR1 MNHEY, CDR2 SVGAGI. Between the trimmed V and J ends, which lost 4 bases and 1 base, there was a span of 10 bases. The CDR3 contains 14 residues. Graves' hyperthyroidism was deemed stable given no ophthalmopathy progression within 18 months. Diagnosis of hyperthyroidism was new in patients aged 18 to 65, and its duration was under 2 months. Authors of the study amplified TCR beta CDR3 regions from RNA transcripts. A set of HTBI primers served as the primers for a first-round RT-PCR of the TCR CDR3. TCRdb ran MiXCR on the multiplex PCR reads and lists one entry per CDR3 protein. This table holds a few hundred thousand distinct CDR3 sequences, roughly 20% found once.

This clonotype originated in a man between 18 and 29 years old with Graves' hyperthyroidism. The V call is TRBV6-5, the J call TRBJ2-5, with TRBD1 as a possible D gene (6 bases). The sequenced sample consisted of blood. Here the CDR3 reads CASSSQGTQETQYF. The CDR3 region has the DNA TGTGCCAGCAGTTCACAGGGAACCCAAGAGACCCAGTACTTC.